The clone carrying this TCR beta chain was found many times. As yet, its antigen is unknown. This record belongs to a study of blood T cells in healthy people across ages. Broader study findings: Long-lived and aged donors differed, with more naive CD4+ cells and higher diversity in the long-lived.

A minimum of 6 micrograms of total RNA was extracted per sample. Germline loops: CDR1 MDHEN, CDR2 SYDVKM. CDR3 length: 13 residues. Trimming took 4 bases from V and 4 from J; bases not matched to a gene: 2. Primers used in a second PCR of about 6 to 11 cycles were a sample-barcoded 5' primer and a J-beta primer mix. MiXCR, run by TCRdb on the 5' RACE reads, gives a single entry per CDR3 protein. Found here are 850,000 to 1,100,000 distinct CDR3 sequences, under 40% of them singletons; the top ten hold less than 15%. The V and J genes are TRBV28 and TRBJ1-2; 8 positions agree with TRBD1. Sequencing was carried out using blood. This TCR derives from a man younger than 35 in good health. CDR3 DNA: TGTGCCAGCAGTTCGGACAGGGCCTATGGCTACACCTTC. Its translation: CASSSDRAYGYTF.